This is a list of T cell receptor beta chains from one sample in a study of blood T cells in healthy people across ages. MiXCR was run by TCRdb on the 5' RACE reads, yielding one entry per CDR3 protein. The table has 700,000 or so distinct CDR3 sequences, 40% to 45% seen once. Sequenced material: blood. The origin of the receptors is an elderly man in good health. Both conserved end residues are part of each CDR3. The D gene is left open where the match is weak. Clone size is shown for a subset of rows, as once, few, many or a class of expanded clone.

j_gene: TRBJ1-5; abundance: .; v_gene: TRBV9; d_gene: .; CDR3aa: CASSVGLGEAKPQHF; CDR3nt: TGTGCCAGCAGCGTAGGATTAGGAGAAGCTAAGCCCCAGCATTTT
j_gene: TRBJ2-7; abundance: few; v_gene: TRBV9; d_gene: .; CDR3aa: CASSVTHHTYEQYF; CDR3nt: TGTGCCAGCAGCGTAACCCACCACACCTACGAGCAGTACTTC
j_gene: TRBJ2-1; abundance: many; v_gene: TRBV18; d_gene: .; CDR3aa: CASSLDLTGEQFF; CDR3nt: TGTGCCAGCTCGCTCGACTTAACAGGAGAGCAGTTCTTC
j_gene: TRBJ2-1; abundance: once; v_gene: TRBV5-1; d_gene: .; CDR3aa: CASSLDTVTQGGQFF; CDR3nt: TGCGCCAGCAGCTTGGATACGGTCACCCAGGGTGGGCAGTTCTTC
j_gene: TRBJ2-3; abundance: .; v_gene: TRBV18; d_gene: TRBD1; CDR3aa: CASSDRVEDTQYF; CDR3nt: TGTGCTAGCTCAGACAGGGTTGAGGATACGCAGTATTTT
j_gene: TRBJ2-3; abundance: .; v_gene: TRBV6-5; d_gene: .; CDR3aa: CASKGGWGTDTQYF; CDR3nt: TGTGCCAGCAAAGGGGGGTGGGGCACAGATACGCAGTATTTT
j_gene: TRBJ2-1; abundance: .; v_gene: TRBV27; d_gene: TRBD1; CDR3aa: CASSSRTGTDEQFF; CDR3nt: TGTGCCAGCAGTTCTCGGACGGGGACAGATGAGCAGTTCTTC
j_gene: TRBJ1-5; abundance: .; v_gene: TRBV5-6; d_gene: TRBD1; CDR3aa: CASSYRGRSNQPQHF; CDR3nt: TGTGCCAGCAGTTACAGGGGTAGGAGCAATCAGCCCCAGCATTTT
j_gene: TRBJ2-7; abundance: .; v_gene: TRBV6-5; d_gene: .; CDR3aa: CASTKGRGANRYEQYF; CDR3nt: TGTGCCAGCACAAAAGGGAGGGGGGCTAACCGGTACGAGCAGTACTTC
j_gene: TRBJ1-2; abundance: many; v_gene: TRBV7-2; d_gene: .; CDR3aa: CASSLAQSGTSYSGYTF; CDR3nt: TGTGCCAGCAGCTTAGCCCAATCCGGGACATCTTACAGTGGCTACACCTTC
j_gene: TRBJ1-1; abundance: few; v_gene: TRBV6-2/TRBV6-3; d_gene: .; CDR3aa: CASSDRYTEAFF; CDR3nt: TGTGCCAGCAGTGACAGATACACTGAAGCTTTCTTT
j_gene: TRBJ2-7; abundance: .; v_gene: TRBV30; d_gene: .; CDR3aa: CAWSVAGASYEQYF; CDR3nt: TGTGCCTGGAGTGTTGCGGGGGCCTCCTACGAGCAGTACTTC
j_gene: TRBJ1-6; abundance: .; v_gene: TRBV7-3; d_gene: TRBD1; CDR3aa: CASSSGTGVGSPLHF; CDR3nt: TGTGCCAGCAGCTCCGGGACAGGGGTAGGATCACCCCTCCACTTT
j_gene: TRBJ2-1; abundance: .; v_gene: TRBV29-1; d_gene: TRBD2; CDR3aa: CSVQGTSGSYNEQFF; CDR3nt: TGCAGCGTTCAGGGGACTAGCGGGAGCTACAATGAGCAGTTCTTC
j_gene: TRBJ2-1; abundance: .; v_gene: TRBV4-3; d_gene: .; CDR3aa: CASSQEGSSYNEQFF; CDR3nt: TGCGCCAGCAGCCAAGAGGGCAGTTCCTACAATGAGCAGTTCTTC
j_gene: TRBJ1-5; abundance: few; v_gene: TRBV12-3/TRBV12-4; d_gene: .; CDR3aa: CASSPQGGSGNQPQHF; CDR3nt: TGTGCCAGCAGTCCCCAGGGAGGGAGTGGCAATCAGCCCCAGCATTTT
j_gene: TRBJ2-7; abundance: .; v_gene: TRBV5-1; d_gene: .; CDR3aa: CASSLSSGASREQYF; CDR3nt: TGCGCCAGCAGCTTGTCGTCAGGGGCCTCTAGGGAGCAGTACTTC
j_gene: TRBJ2-7; abundance: once; v_gene: TRBV5-1; d_gene: .; CDR3aa: CASSLGSLSYDEQYF; CDR3nt: TGCGCCAGCAGCTTGGGTTCGCTATCATACGATGAGCAGTACTTC
j_gene: TRBJ2-5; abundance: .; v_gene: TRBV7-2; d_gene: .; CDR3aa: CASSLGVSTEYF; CDR3nt: TGTGCCAGCAGCTTAGGTGTTAGCACCGAGTACTTC
j_gene: TRBJ1-2; abundance: .; v_gene: TRBV3-1; d_gene: .; CDR3aa: CASSQVYGTLQRNYGYTF; CDR3nt: TGTGCCAGCAGCCAAGTTTATGGGACGCTCCAAAGGAACTATGGCTACACCTTC
j_gene: TRBJ2-2; abundance: few; v_gene: TRBV6-2/TRBV6-3; d_gene: TRBD2; CDR3aa: CASSYWTSGNTGELFF; CDR3nt: TGTGCCAGCAGTTACTGGACTAGCGGGAACACCGGGGAGCTGTTTTTT
j_gene: TRBJ2-4; abundance: .; v_gene: TRBV6-2/TRBV6-3; d_gene: .; CDR3aa: CASSYSGHNMIQYF; CDR3nt: TGTGCCAGCAGTTACTCGGGACACAACATGATACAGTACTTC
j_gene: TRBJ2-7; abundance: few; v_gene: TRBV11-2; d_gene: .; CDR3aa: CASSLVRRGREQYF; CDR3nt: TGTGCCAGCAGCTTAGTGCGTCGAGGGAGAGAGCAGTACTTC
j_gene: TRBJ1-2; abundance: .; v_gene: TRBV5-1; d_gene: .; CDR3aa: CASSLRQANYTF; CDR3nt: TGCGCCAGCAGCCTAAGACAGGCCAACTACACCTTC